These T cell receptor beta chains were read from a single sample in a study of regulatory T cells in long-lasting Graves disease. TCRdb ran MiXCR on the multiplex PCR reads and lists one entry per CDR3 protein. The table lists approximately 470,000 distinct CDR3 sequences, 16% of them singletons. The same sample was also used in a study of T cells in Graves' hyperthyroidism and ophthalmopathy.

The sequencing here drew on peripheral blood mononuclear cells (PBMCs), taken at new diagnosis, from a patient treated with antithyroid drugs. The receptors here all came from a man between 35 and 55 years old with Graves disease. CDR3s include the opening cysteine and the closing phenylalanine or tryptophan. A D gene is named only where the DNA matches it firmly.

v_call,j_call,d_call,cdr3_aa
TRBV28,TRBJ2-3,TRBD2,CASSSPAGLAGQKKDTQYF
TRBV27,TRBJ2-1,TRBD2,CASSPDRGLAGVIDEQFF
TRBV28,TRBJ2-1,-,CASSLFLRADAEQFF
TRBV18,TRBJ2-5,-,CASSPPNSQETQYF
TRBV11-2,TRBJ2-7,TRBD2,CASSHGPAGVYEQYF
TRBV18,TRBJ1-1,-,CASSPTKNTEAFF
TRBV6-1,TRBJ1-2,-,CASSLGHPVDGYTF
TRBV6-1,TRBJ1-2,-,CASLAGVLYGYTF
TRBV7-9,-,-,CASSLAHSQETQYF
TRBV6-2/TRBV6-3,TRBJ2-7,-,CASSYSPRVDYEQYF
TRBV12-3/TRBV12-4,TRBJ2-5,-,CASSLVGPLQETQYF
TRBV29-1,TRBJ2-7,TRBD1,CSVGQGSYEQYF
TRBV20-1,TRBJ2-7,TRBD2,CSATKILAGGTSYEQYF
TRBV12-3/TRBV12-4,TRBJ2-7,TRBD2,CASSLAGGPQEQYF
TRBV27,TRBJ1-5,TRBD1,CASSPRGQGTYSNQPQHF
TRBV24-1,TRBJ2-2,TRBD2,CATRGWTGELFF
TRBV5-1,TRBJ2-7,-,CASSWGHEQYF
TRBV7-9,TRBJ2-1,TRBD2,CASSESGRRYNEQFF
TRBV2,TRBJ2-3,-,CASRGASTDTQYF
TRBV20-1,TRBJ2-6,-,CSARDPSGANVLTF
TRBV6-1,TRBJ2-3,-,CASTWGLPWTGSQYF